Following are 31 T cell receptor beta chains from one sample sequenced in a study of T-cell reconstitution after alpha-beta-depleted transplantation in children. During its preparation, the TCRbeta library received unique molecular identifiers. TCRdb re-analysed the PCR reads in MiXCR, keeping a single row per CDR3 protein. The data contain 530,000 or so distinct CDR3 sequences, more than 20% of them singletons. The source was PBMCs, collected before TCRalphabeta/CD19-depleted stem cell transplant. The receptors shown here come from a boy in the first two years of life with Wiskott-Aldrich syndrome, due to receive a stem cell transplant.

The V call is TRBV10-2, the J call TRBJ2-3; D call uncertain. CDR1 is WSHSY, CDR2 SAAADI, per germline. The V end was cut by 7 bases, the J end by 5 bases, with 7 bases between. This CDR3 comprises 11 residues. DNA of the CDR3: TGCGCCAGCACTTCGGTAGATACGCAGTATTTT. Translated, it gives CASTSVDTQYF.

The chain joins TRBV5-1 to TRBJ2-1; TRBD2 matches 15 bases. The CDR3 is 16 residues long. The junction had 8 bases not matched to a gene; V was cut back by 4 bases and J by 9 bases. In germline, CDR1 is SGHRS, CDR2 YFSETQ. CDR3 amino acids: CASSPTRTSGRVEQFF. CDR3 DNA: TGCGCCAGCAGCCCCACAAGGACTAGCGGGAGGGTTGAGCAGTTCTTC.

This clonotype was observed a few times. The chain combines TRBV20-1 with TRBJ2-3; D gene uncertain. V was trimmed by 7 bases and J by 2 bases, leaving 10 bases between them. Germline CDR1 reads DFQATT; CDR2 reads SNEGSKA (reference sequence). CDR3 length: 12 residues. CDR3 nucleotides: TGCAGTGGGTGGTGGATCACAGATACGCAGTATTTT. Translated, it gives CSGWWITDTQYF.

The chain joins TRBV20-1 to TRBJ2-1; D not resolved. The germline V and J ends were trimmed by 4 bases and 8 bases, with 18 bases remaining between them. Germline CDR1 is DFQATT and CDR2 is SNEGSKA (reference sequence). The CDR3 has 14 amino acids. Here the CDR3 DNA reads TGCAGTGCTATTATCGGCCCCAATTTTCATGAGCAGTTCTTC. Translating it yields CSAIIGPNFHEQFF.

The rearrangement links TRBV12-3 or TRBV12-4 to TRBJ1-5; the match to TRBD1 covers 7 bases. The CDR3 is 15 residues long. The V segment lost 6 bases and the J segment 1 base; nucleotides outside the gene matches: 6. The CDR3 here is CASRAGGPSNQPQHF. Here the CDR3 DNA reads TGTGCCAGCAGAGCAGGGGGGCCGAGCAATCAGCCCCAGCATTTT.

This sequence joins TRBV5-1 and TRBJ1-1; unclear D gene. V was trimmed by 5 bases and J by 0 bases, leaving 8 bases between them. Germline CDR1 is SGHRS and CDR2 is YFSETQ. This CDR3 is built from 13 residues. CDR3 bases: TGCGCCAGCAGGATCCAAATGAACACTGAAGCTTTCTTT. Translation: CASRIQMNTEAFF. The complete variable domain, with remaining parts taken from reference TRBV5-1 and TRBJ1-1, reads KAGVTQTPRYLIKTRGQQVTLSCSPISGHRSVSWYQQTPGQGLQFLFEYFSETQRNKGNFPGRFSGRQFSNSRSEMNVSTLELGDSALYLCASRIQMNTEAFFGQGTRLTVV.

This clonotype was detected only a few times. This rearrangement joins TRBV7-6 to TRBJ1-6, with D perhaps TRBD1 (6 bases). Per germline, CDR1 SGHVS and CDR2 FNYEAQ. This CDR3 has 15 residues. The V gene lost 5 bases and the J gene lost 5 bases, with 13 bases spanning the gap. This chain's CDR3 is CASSPTDSHNSPLHF. The CDR3 coding sequence is TGTGCCAGCAGCCCGACGGACAGCCATAATTCACCCCTCCACTTT.

The V call is TRBV4-1, the J call TRBJ1-6; possible D gene TRBD1, 5 bases. With 6 bases removed from V and 6 bases from J, the gap between germline ends came to 12 bases. From germline, CDR1 is MGHRA and CDR2 YSYEKL. This CDR3 has 14 residues. The CDR3 region is CASRLSGRNSPLHF. DNA of the CDR3: TGCGCCAGCAGGCTATCGGGGCGTAATTCACCCCTCCACTTT.

V usage is TRBV6-1 and J usage is TRBJ2-1; 11 bases align to TRBD1. The germline V gene encodes CDR1 MNHNS and CDR2 SASEGT. The junction had 7 bases not matched to a gene; V was cut back by 6 bases and J by 0 bases. This CDR3 has 17 residues. CDR3 residues: CASRGKGQGGSYNEQFF. For the CDR3, the DNA is TGTGCCAGCAGGGGAAAGGGACAGGGGGGCTCCTACAATGAGCAGTTCTTC.

The chain uses TRBV4-1 and TRBJ1-6; D is perhaps TRBD1 (5 bases). Trimming cost V 2 bases and J 10 bases, with 27 bases left between them. Germline-derived CDR1 and CDR2 are MGHRA and YSYEKL. The CDR3 length is 19 residues. CDR3: CASSQKDGGAGWSRSPLHF. The CDR3 DNA is TGCGCCAGCAGCCAAAAAGATGGGGGAGCAGGGTGGTCTAGGTCACCCCTCCACTTT.

The chain employs TRBV20-1 and TRBJ2-3; D is undetermined. V was shortened by 2 bases and J by 6 bases, with 12 bases between the two germline ends. There are 13 residues in the CDR3. The germline CDR1 and CDR2 sequences are DFQATT and SNEGSKA (reference sequence). DNA of the CDR3: TGCAGTGCTAGATCCCCCAGTTCCGATACGCAGTATTTT. Translation gives CSARSPSSDTQYF.

This chain links TRBV3-1 with TRBJ2-7, with TRBD2 as a possible D gene (6 bases). Germline CDR1 is LGHDT and CDR2 is YNNKEL (reference sequence). The CDR3 is 15 residues long. V gave up 2 bases and J gave up 6 bases, with 17 bases separating them. DNA of the CDR3: TGTGCCAGCAGCCAAATAGAGACTAGTTACTCCGAGCAGTACTTC. Translated: CASSQIETSYSEQYF.

This clonotype was seen a few times. The gene calls are TRBV11-2 and TRBJ2-1; D possibly corresponds to TRBD1 (6 bases). This CDR3 region has 14 residues. Germline CDR1 reads SGHAT; CDR2 reads FQNNGV. With 4 bases removed from V and 2 bases from J, the gap between germline ends came to 9 bases. In nucleotides, the CDR3 is TGTGCCAGCAGCTCGGACAGCCCCTACAATGAGCAGTTCTTC. Its translation is CASSSDSPYNEQFF.

This clonotype has just a few counts. CDR3 nucleotide sequence: TGCAGTGCTAGCCCGCAGGCAGGTAATGAGCAGTTCTTC. Translating it yields CSASPQAGNEQFF. J is TRBJ2-1 and V is TRBV20-1; the D is unclear. Trimming took off 3 bases at V and 7 bases at J, with 13 bases between the two ends. Germline-derived CDR1 and CDR2 are DFQATT and SNEGSKA (reference sequence). This CDR3 comprises 13 residues.

This clonotype turned up a few times. This chain connects TRBV28 to TRBJ2-5, with 8 nucleotides matching TRBD2. CDR1 MDHEN and CDR2 SYDVKM come from the germline V gene. Trimming took 7 bases from V and 5 from J; bases not matched to a gene: 6. This CDR3 has 13 residues. CDR3 bases: TGTGCCAGCAAAACGGGAGGGAGGGAGACCCAGTACTTC. Translated, it gives CASKTGGRETQYF.

This clonotype has just a few counts. This chain links TRBV10-1 with TRBJ2-3; no clear D. Germline V gives CDR1 WNHNN, CDR2 SYGVQD (reference sequence). V gave up 3 bases and J gave up 2 bases, with 6 bases separating them. This CDR3 has 13 residues. CDR3 loop: CASSESTTDTQYF. In DNA, the CDR3 is TGCGCCAGCAGTGAATCGACCACAGATACGCAGTATTTT.

This rearrangement joins TRBV6-5 to TRBJ2-5, with D perhaps matching TRBD2 (5 bases). The germline CDR1 and CDR2 sequences are MNHEY and SVGAGI. Trimming pared 1 base from V and 2 bases from J, leaving 8 bases between. CDR3 length: 14 amino acids. DNA for the CDR3: TGTGCCAGCAGTTACTACGGGGAACAAGAGACCCAGTACTTC. Its protein product is CASSYYGEQETQYF.

V gene TRBV20-1 combines with J gene TRBJ1-1; D is unclear. CDR1 is DFQATT and CDR2 is SNEGSKA in the germline V gene (reference sequence). The CDR3 spans 14 residues. V was trimmed by 1 base and J by 4 bases, leaving 13 bases between them. The CDR3 coding sequence is TGCAGTGCTAGAGTTCCCGGACGGGGCACTGAAGCTTTCTTT. Residues: CSARVPGRGTEAFF.

The chain is built from TRBV5-1 and TRBJ2-5; 7 bases match TRBD2. Germline V lookup: CDR1 SGHRS, CDR2 YFSETQ. Trimming cost V 4 bases and J 4 bases; bases outside gene matches: 7. The CDR3 has 14 amino acids. This CDR3 reads CASSTPGLRETQYF. The CDR3, as DNA: TGCGCCAGCAGCACTCCGGGACTACGAGAGACCCAGTACTTC.

This chain connects TRBV7-9 to TRBJ2-7; D tentatively fits TRBD1 or TRBD2 (5 bases each). CDR3 length: 15 residues. The V and J ends lost 1 base and 4 bases respectively, with 14 bases between them. Germline CDR1 reads SEHNR; CDR2 reads FQNEAQ (reference sequence). The DNA for the CDR3 is TGTGCCAGCAGCTTAGGGTTCGGGACGGATTACGAGCAGTACTTC. It encodes CASSLGFGTDYEQYF.

The chain links TRBV7-9 to TRBJ2-7; TRBD1 matches at 8 bases. Germline V gene data show CDR1 as SEHNR and CDR2 as FQNEAQ (reference sequence). The V and J ends lost 4 bases and 2 bases, in that order; junction bases with no gene match: 4. The CDR3 is made up of 14 amino acids. In DNA, the CDR3 is TGTGCCAGCAGCTACGCAGGGGGCCCCTACGAGCAGTACTTC. Its protein product is CASSYAGGPYEQYF.

This clonotype was counted between two and nine times. The chain recombines TRBV7-8 with TRBJ1-3, with D possibly matching TRBD1 (5 bases). The germline V and J ends were trimmed by 2 bases and 3 bases, with 14 bases remaining between them. Germline loops: CDR1 SGHVS, CDR2 FQNEAQ. This CDR3 comprises 16 residues. This CDR3 is CASSLWVRVDGNTIYF. The CDR3 DNA is TGTGCCAGCAGCTTATGGGTCAGGGTGGATGGAAACACCATATATTTT.

This rearrangement joins TRBV29-1 to TRBJ2-5, with 12 bases fitting TRBD2. J lost 2 bases, V lost 7 bases, and 5 bases had no gene match. Germline V gives CDR1 SQVTM, CDR2 ANQGSEA. The CDR3 is made up of 14 amino acids. CDR3 loop: CSAGTSGLQETQYF. The CDR3 DNA sequence: TGCAGCGCCGGGACTAGCGGGTTGCAAGAGACCCAGTACTTC. Full variable domain (missing parts from reference TRBV29-1 and TRBJ2-5): SAVISQKPSRDICQRGTSLTIQCQVDSQVTMMFWYRQQPGQSLTLIATANQGSEATYESGFVIDKFPISRPNLTFSTLTVSNMSPEDSSIYLCSAGTSGLQETQYFGPGTRLLVL.

This clonotype has a handful of counts. The rearrangement joins TRBV27 to TRBJ2-1; no firm D call. Germline CDR1 is MNHEY and CDR2 is SMNVEV (reference sequence). V lost 5 bases and J 5 bases, leaving 7 bases between the germline ends. This CDR3 spans 12 amino acids. CDR3 DNA: TGTGCCAGCAGTAACTTGAACAATGAGCAGTTCTTC. Encoded protein: CASSNLNNEQFF.

This clonotype was observed many times. V and J are TRBV28 and TRBJ2-4, with D maybe TRBD2 (5 bases). The CDR3 length is 13 residues. Per germline, CDR1 MDHEN and CDR2 SYDVKM. Trimming removed 6 bases at V and 4 bases at J, with 10 bases between. The CDR3 loop reads CASRPTGKNIQYF. For the CDR3, the DNA is TGTGCCAGCAGACCGACGGGGAAAAACATTCAGTACTTC.

This clonotype appeared many times. A read error may produce the germline difference seen at one junction end. The V and J genes are TRBV5-1 and TRBJ1-2; D not resolved. Per the germline V gene, CDR1 is SGHRS and CDR2 is YFSETQ. CDR3 length equals 13 residues. The CDR3 region has the DNA TGTGCCAGCAGTTTGGGCAGAAACTATGGCTACACCTTC. Its protein product is CASSLGRNYGYTF.

This clonotype has more than one count but fewer than ten. The J gene is TRBJ2-2, the V gene TRBV5-1, with 12 positions matching TRBD2. The CDR3 totals 18 residues. The trim removed 2 bases at V and 2 bases at J, leaving 7 bases unmatched. Germline CDR1 reads SGHRS; CDR2 reads YFSETQ. CDR3 sequence reads: CASSLRLAGALNTGELFF. DNA of the CDR3: TGCGCCAGCAGCTTACGACTAGCGGGAGCGCTCAACACCGGGGAGCTGTTTTTT.

A few counts support this clonotype. The chain has TRBV20-1 and TRBJ1-1; no definite D call. From germline, CDR1 is DFQATT and CDR2 SNEGSKA (reference sequence). V was clipped by 6 bases and J by 0 bases, with 11 bases between them. CDR3 length: 13 amino acids. The CDR3 DNA follows: TGCAGTGCCTCGGGGTGGATGAACACTGAAGCTTTCTTT. This translates into CSASGWMNTEAFF.

The table lists this clonotype with a few counts. The gene calls are TRBV5-1 and TRBJ2-7, with D perhaps TRBD1 (6 bases). CDR3 length: 15 amino acids. V was cut by 0 bases and J by 3 bases, with 13 bases left in between. Germline lookup yields CDR1 SGHRS and CDR2 YFSETQ. The CDR3 DNA reads TGCGCCAGCAGCTTGGCCCTGGGGGCCTTCTACGAGCAGTACTTC. Encoded protein: CASSLALGAFYEQYF.

The V gene is TRBV9, the J gene TRBJ2-7, with a weak D call TRBD2 (6 bases). CDR3 length equals 14 residues. Germline V gives CDR1 SGDLS, CDR2 YYNGEE. V shed 3 bases and J shed 2 bases, with 12 bases lying between them. The chain's CDR3 is CASSASAIPYEQYF. DNA for the CDR3: TGTGCCAGCAGCGCTAGCGCAATTCCCTACGAGCAGTACTTC.

This clonotype was recorded a few times. The chain is built from TRBV18 and TRBJ2-1; 9 bases fit TRBD1. The CDR3 consists of 16 residues. The germline CDR1 and CDR2 sequences are KGHSH and LQKENI. With V trimmed by 3 bases and J by 5 bases, 8 bases remained unmatched. The CDR3, as DNA: TGTGCCAGCTCACCGTTAGGGACAGGGAACAACAATGAGCAGTTCTTC. Protein product: CASSPLGTGNNNEQFF.